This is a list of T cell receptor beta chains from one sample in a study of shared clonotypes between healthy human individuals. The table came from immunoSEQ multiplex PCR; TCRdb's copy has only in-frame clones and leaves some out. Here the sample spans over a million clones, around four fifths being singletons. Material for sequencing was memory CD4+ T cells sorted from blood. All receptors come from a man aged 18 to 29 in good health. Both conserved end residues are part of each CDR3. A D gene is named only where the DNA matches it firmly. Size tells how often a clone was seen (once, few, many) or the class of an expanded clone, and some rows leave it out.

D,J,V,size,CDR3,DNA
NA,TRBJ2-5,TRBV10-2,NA,CASSPRPRETQYF,TGCGCCAGCAGCCCACGTCCCAGAGAGACCCAGTACTTC
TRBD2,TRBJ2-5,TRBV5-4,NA,CASSLSGGGPQETQYF,TGTGCCAGCAGCTTAAGTGGCGGGGGGCCACAAGAGACCCAGTACTTC
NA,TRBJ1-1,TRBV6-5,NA,CASSYSIAVNTEAFF,TGTGCCAGCAGTTACTCGATCGCAGTGAACACTGAAGCTTTCTTT
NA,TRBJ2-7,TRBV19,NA,CASSPRGTVSYEQYF,TGTGCCAGTAGCCCTCGCGGGACAGTTTCCTACGAGCAGTACTTC
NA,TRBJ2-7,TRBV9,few,CASSPGQSSYEQYF,TGTGCCAGCAGCCCGGGCCAGAGCTCCTACGAGCAGTACTTC
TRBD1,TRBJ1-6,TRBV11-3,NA,CASRPRDRGSENSPLHF,TGTGCCAGCAGACCCCGGGACAGGGGATCGGAGAATTCACCCCTCCACTTT
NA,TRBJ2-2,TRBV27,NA,CASSFAGARDTGELFF,TGTGCCAGCAGTTTCGCCGGTGCTCGAGATACCGGGGAGCTGTTTTTT
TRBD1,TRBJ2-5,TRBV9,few,CASSVNPGQGGETQYF,TGTGCCAGCAGCGTTAACCCGGGACAGGGTGGAGAGACCCAGTACTTC
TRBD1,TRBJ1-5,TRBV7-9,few,CASSPGQGNQPQHF,TGTGCCAGCAGCCCCGGACAGGGGAATCAGCCCCAGCATTTT
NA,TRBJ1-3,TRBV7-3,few,CASSSFGRGTDGTIYF,TGTGCCAGCAGCTCCTTTGGAAGGGGAACCGACGGCACCATATATTTT
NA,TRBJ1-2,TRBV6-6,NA,CASSYLGGGDYGYTF,TGTGCCAGCAGTTACTTGGGGGGGGGCGACTATGGCTACACCTTC
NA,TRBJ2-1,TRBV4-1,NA,CASSQDQGAKREQFF,TGCGCCAGCAGCCAAGATCAGGGAGCTAAGAGGGAGCAGTTCTTC
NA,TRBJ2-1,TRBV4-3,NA,CASSQGGGGSSYNEQFF,TGCGCCAGCAGCCAAGGGGGCGGCGGAAGTTCATACAATGAGCAGTTCTTC
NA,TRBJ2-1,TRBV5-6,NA,CASGLGGSYNEQFF,TGTGCCAGCGGGCTGGGAGGCTCCTACAATGAGCAGTTCTTC